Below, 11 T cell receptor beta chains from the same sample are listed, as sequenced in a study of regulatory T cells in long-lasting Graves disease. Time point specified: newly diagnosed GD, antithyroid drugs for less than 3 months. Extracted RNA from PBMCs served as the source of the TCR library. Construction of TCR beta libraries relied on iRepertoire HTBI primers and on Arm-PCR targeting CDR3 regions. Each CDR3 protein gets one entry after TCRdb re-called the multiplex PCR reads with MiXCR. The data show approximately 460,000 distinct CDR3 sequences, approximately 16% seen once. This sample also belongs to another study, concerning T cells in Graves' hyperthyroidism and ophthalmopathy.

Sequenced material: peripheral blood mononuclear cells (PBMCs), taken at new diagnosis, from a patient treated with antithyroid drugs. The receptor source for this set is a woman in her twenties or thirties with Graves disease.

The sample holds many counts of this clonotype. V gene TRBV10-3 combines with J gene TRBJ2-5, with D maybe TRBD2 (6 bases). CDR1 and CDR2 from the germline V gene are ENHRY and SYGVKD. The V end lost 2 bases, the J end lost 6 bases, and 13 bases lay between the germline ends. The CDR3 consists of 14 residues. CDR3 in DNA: TGTGCCATCAGTGAGCCGAGCCGGGGGAAGACCCAGTACTTC. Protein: CAISEPSRGKTQYF.

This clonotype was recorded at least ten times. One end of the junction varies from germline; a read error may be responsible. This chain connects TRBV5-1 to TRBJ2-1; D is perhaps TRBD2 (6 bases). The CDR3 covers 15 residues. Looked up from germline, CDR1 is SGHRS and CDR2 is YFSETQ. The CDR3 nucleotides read TGTGCCAGCAGCTTCGGGACTCCCTCCTACAATGAGCAGTTCTTC. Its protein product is CASSFGTPSYNEQFF.

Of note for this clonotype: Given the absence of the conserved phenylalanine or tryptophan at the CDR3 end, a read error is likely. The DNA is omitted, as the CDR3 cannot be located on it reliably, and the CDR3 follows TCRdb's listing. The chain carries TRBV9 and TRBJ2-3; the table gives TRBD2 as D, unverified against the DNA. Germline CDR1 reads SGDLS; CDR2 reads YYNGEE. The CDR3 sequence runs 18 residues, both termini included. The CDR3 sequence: CASSGRIPPSEVAETQYL.

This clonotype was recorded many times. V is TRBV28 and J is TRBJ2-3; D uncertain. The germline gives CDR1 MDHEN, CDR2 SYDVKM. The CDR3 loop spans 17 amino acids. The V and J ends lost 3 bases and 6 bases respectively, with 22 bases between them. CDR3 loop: CASSFPLRDEEADTQYF. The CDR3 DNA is TGTGCCAGCAGTTTCCCCCTCCGAGACGAAGAGGCTGATACGCAGTATTTT.

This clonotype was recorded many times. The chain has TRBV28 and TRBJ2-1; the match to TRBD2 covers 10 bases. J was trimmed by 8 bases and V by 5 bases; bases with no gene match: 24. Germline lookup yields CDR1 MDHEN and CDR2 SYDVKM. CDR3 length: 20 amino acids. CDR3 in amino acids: CASSLRSGYSSGGPPDEQFF. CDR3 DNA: TGTGCCAGCAGTCTCAGATCCGGTTACTCTAGCGGGGGACCCCCGGATGAGCAGTTCTTC.

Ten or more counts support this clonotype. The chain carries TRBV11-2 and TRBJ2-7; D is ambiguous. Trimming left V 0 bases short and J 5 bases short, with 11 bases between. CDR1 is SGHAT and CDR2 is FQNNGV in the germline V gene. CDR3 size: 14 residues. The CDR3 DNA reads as TGTGCCAGCAGCTTAGAAAGGCTTTCCAACGAGCAGTACTTC. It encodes CASSLERLSNEQYF.

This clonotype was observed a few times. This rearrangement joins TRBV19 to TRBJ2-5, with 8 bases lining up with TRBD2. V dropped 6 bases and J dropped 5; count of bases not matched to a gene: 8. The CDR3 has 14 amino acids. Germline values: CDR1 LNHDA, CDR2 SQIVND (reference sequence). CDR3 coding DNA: TGTGCCAGTAGAGGGACTAGGCTATTGGAGACCCAGTACTTC. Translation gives CASRGTRLLETQYF.

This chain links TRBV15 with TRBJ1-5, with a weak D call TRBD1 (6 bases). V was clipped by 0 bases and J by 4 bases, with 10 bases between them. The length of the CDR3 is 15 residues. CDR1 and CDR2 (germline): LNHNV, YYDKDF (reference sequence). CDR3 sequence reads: CATSRDRGLNQPQHF. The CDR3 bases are TGTGCCACCAGCAGAGATCGGGGGCTTAATCAGCCCCAGCATTTT.

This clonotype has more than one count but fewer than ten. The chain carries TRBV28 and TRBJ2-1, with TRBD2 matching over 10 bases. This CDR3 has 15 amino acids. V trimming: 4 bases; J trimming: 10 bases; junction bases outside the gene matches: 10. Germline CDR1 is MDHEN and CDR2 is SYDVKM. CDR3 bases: TGTGCCAGCAGTTCCCCCGGGGTAGCGGGAGGCGAGCAGTTCTTC. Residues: CASSSPGVAGGEQFF.

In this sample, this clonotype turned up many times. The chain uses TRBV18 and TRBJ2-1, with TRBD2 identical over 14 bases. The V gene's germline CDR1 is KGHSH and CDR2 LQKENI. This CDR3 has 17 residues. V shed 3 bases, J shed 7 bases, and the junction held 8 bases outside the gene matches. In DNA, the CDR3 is TGTGCCAGCTCACCTCCGACTAGCGGGAGGGCCTGGAATGAGCAGTTCTTC. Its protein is CASSPPTSGRAWNEQFF. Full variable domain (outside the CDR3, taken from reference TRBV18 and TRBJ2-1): NAGVMQNPRHLVRRRGQEARLRCSPMKGHSHVYWYRQLPEEGLKFMVYLQKENIIDESGMPKERFSAEFPKEGPSILRIQQVVRGDSAAYFCASSPPTSGRAWNEQFFGPGTRLTVL.

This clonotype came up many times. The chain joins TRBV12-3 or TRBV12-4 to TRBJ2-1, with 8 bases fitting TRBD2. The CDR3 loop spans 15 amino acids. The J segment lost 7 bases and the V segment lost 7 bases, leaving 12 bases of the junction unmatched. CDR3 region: CASTSEAGVVNEQFF. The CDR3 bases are TGTGCCAGCACCTCGGAAGCGGGAGTAGTTAATGAGCAGTTCTTC.